The rows below give T cell receptor beta chains drawn from one sample of a study of shared clonotypes between healthy human individuals. Repertoires were generated with immunoSEQ multiplex PCR, while TCRdb's copy carries only in-frame clones and drops some. The sample has 450,000 to 500,000 clones; approximately 82% are singletons. The sample consisted of PBMCs. These receptors came from a middle-aged woman in good health. Some clones in this sample may be carry-over from other donors' samples. CDR3s include the opening cysteine and the closing phenylalanine or tryptophan. The order of the fields is CDR3 protein, CDR3 DNA, J gene, V gene, CDR3 length, clone size, D gene. The D gene is left open where the match is weak. Clone size is given for some rows only: seen once, a few or many times, or a class if the clone is expanded.

CASSGGLAGGPREQYF TGCGCCAGCAGTGGGGGACTAGCGGGAGGGCCACGGGAGCAGTACTTC TRBJ2-7 TRBV10-1 16 . TRBD2
CASAGRGNQPQHF TGTGCCAGCGCCGGACGGGGCAATCAGCCCCAGCATTTT TRBJ1-5 TRBV7-9 13 . .
CASSLKRSDYGYTF TGTGCCAGCAGCTTAAAAAGGAGTGACTATGGCTACACCTTC TRBJ1-2 TRBV7-8 14 many .
CASSNGGPYEQYF TGTGCCAGCAGTAACGGGGGGCCATACGAGCAGTACTTC TRBJ2-7 TRBV27 13 . .
CASSTTGLAELYEQYF TGCGCCAGCAGCACTACCGGACTAGCGGAGCTCTACGAGCAGTACTTC TRBJ2-7 TRBV5-1 16 . TRBD2
CASSLVGTQNTEAFF TGCGCCAGCAGCTTGGTTGGGACACAGAACACTGAAGCTTTCTTT TRBJ1-1 TRBV5-1 15 . .
CASSRRLQGVAEAFF TGTGCCAGCAGCCGACGGTTACAGGGGGTCGCTGAAGCTTTCTTT TRBJ1-1 TRBV14 15 . TRBD1
CASSQDRRLAGDEQYF TGTGCCAGCAGCCAAGATAGGCGACTAGCGGGGGACGAGCAGTACTTC TRBJ2-7 TRBV4-2 16 . TRBD2
CASSQELAGVDEQFF TGTGCCAGCAGCCAAGAACTAGCGGGAGTCGATGAGCAGTTCTTC TRBJ2-1 TRBV4-2 15 . TRBD2
CASSQAGTSIYEQYF TGTGCCAGCAGTCAGGCCGGGACTAGTATCTACGAGCAGTACTTC TRBJ2-7 TRBV28 15 once TRBD2
CASSYSGGRGTGELFF TGTGCCAGCAGTTACTCTGGGGGCAGGGGGACCGGGGAGCTGTTTTTT TRBJ2-2 TRBV6-5 16 . TRBD1
CASTGTGYERYF TGTGCCAGTACCGGGACAGGGTACGAGCGGTACTTC TRBJ2-7 TRBV19 12 . TRBD1
CASSVQGNYGYTF TGTGCCAGCAGTGTTCAGGGTAACTATGGCTACACCTTC TRBJ1-2 TRBV2 13 . .
CATSDRRGSYNEQFF TGTGCCACCAGTGACCGACGGGGTTCCTACAATGAGCAGTTCTTC TRBJ2-1 TRBV15 15 . .
CASSLNSPDNEQFF TGTGCCAGCAGTCTGAACAGCCCGGACAATGAGCAGTTCTTC TRBJ2-1 TRBV6-4 14 . .
CASSYVRSGANVLTF TGTGCCAGCAGTTACGTGCGGTCTGGGGCCAACGTCCTGACTTTC TRBJ2-6 TRBV6-5 15 . .
CAISESGSGRAYNEQFF TGTGCCATCAGTGAGTCGGGCAGCGGGAGGGCCTACAATGAGCAGTTCTTC TRBJ2-1 TRBV10-3 17 . TRBD2
CASSPRGSYSDEQYF TGTGCCAGTAGCCCTCGGGGCAGTTACTCTGATGAGCAGTACTTC TRBJ2-7 TRBV19 15 . .
CASSLGASSGTEAFF TGCGCCAGCAGCTTGGGAGCGTCTTCGGGCACTGAAGCTTTCTTT TRBJ1-1 TRBV5-1 15 . .
CASSNRAGGRETQYF TGTGCCAGCAGCAACCGAGCGGGAGGACGGGAGACCCAGTACTTC TRBJ2-5 TRBV5-4 15 . TRBD2
CASRRVMGNNEQFF TGCGCCAGCAGACGGGTAATGGGGAACAATGAGCAGTTCTTC TRBJ2-1 TRBV5-1 14 . .
CASRKGAGNTQYF TGTGCCAGCAGAAAGGGGGCGGGAAATACGCAGTATTTT TRBJ2-3 TRBV7-2 13 . .
CASSLTRTAPGAFF TGTGCCAGCAGCTTAACTCGGACGGCCCCCGGGGCTTTCTTT TRBJ1-1 TRBV7-9 14 . .
CASSVGGIRGSPLHF TGTGCCAGCAGCGTAGGTGGAATTCGGGGGTCACCCCTCCACTTT TRBJ1-6 TRBV9 15 . .
CASSRIDRDNQPQHF TGTGCCAGCAGCCGCATAGACAGGGACAATCAGCCCCAGCATTTT TRBJ1-5 TRBV28 15 once TRBD1
CASRYGQYYEQYF TGTGCCAGCAGGTACGGACAGTACTACGAGCAGTACTTC TRBJ2-7 TRBV6-5 13 . .
CASSEGTKTEQYF TGTGCCAGCAGTGAGGGGACTAAGACCGAGCAGTACTTC TRBJ2-7 TRBV2 13 few TRBD2
CASSPEREGAYEQYF TGCGCCAGCAGCCCGGAGCGGGAAGGGGCCTACGAGCAGTACTTC TRBJ2-7 TRBV5-1 15 . TRBD2
CASSTGSLAVRIKFF TGTGCCAGCAGCACCGGAAGCTTAGCGGTACGGATAAAGTTCTTC TRBJ2-1 TRBV7-9 15 . .
CASSARTPNTEAFF TGTGCCAGCAGTGCCAGGACTCCTAACACTGAAGCTTTCTTT TRBJ1-1 TRBV25-1 14 . .
CASSLGQGSGNTIYF TGTGCCAGCAGCCTGGGACAGGGCTCTGGAAACACCATATATTTT TRBJ1-3 TRBV7-9 15 . TRBD1
CASSQAQGGNSPLHF TGCGCCAGCAGCCAAGCTCAGGGGGGCAATTCACCCCTCCACTTT TRBJ1-6 TRBV4-1 15 . TRBD1
CASSLFRRTTGRPANEQFF TGTGCCAGCAGTTTATTCCGGAGAACGACAGGGCGCCCGGCCAATGAGCAGTTCTTC TRBJ2-1 TRBV28 19 . TRBD1
CASSFARRVTEAFF TGTGCCAGCAGTTTCGCCCGCAGGGTCACTGAAGCTTTCTTT TRBJ1-1 TRBV27 14 . .
CASSWDSFMNTEAFF TGCGCCAGCAGCTGGGACAGTTTTATGAACACTGAAGCTTTCTTT TRBJ1-1 TRBV5-1 15 . TRBD1
CASSISRPGLGEQYF TGTGCCAGTAGTATCTCCAGGCCCGGACTGGGCGAGCAGTACTTC TRBJ2-7 TRBV19 15 . .
CASSMAGTKNPGELFF TGTGCCAGCAGCATGGCCGGGACTAAGAATCCCGGGGAGCTGTTTTTT TRBJ2-2 TRBV5-4 16 . TRBD2
CSVAEDTQYF TGCAGCGTTGCGGAGGATACGCAGTATTTT TRBJ2-3 TRBV29-1 10 . .
CASSPRDSRGEAFF TGTGCCAGTAGCCCGCGGGACAGCCGTGGTGAAGCTTTCTTT TRBJ1-1 TRBV19 14 once TRBD1
CAIRASRSYEQYF TGTGCCATCAGAGCCTCTAGATCCTACGAGCAGTACTTC TRBJ2-7 TRBV10-3 13 . .
CASSRSGRETQYF TGTGCCAGCAGCCGTAGCGGGAGGGAGACCCAGTACTTC TRBJ2-5 TRBV7-9 13 . TRBD2